One and the same sample provided the 27 T cell receptor beta chains below, sequenced in a study of blood T cell repertoires in COVID-19. Repertoires were generated with immunoSEQ multiplex PCR, while TCRdb's copy carries only in-frame clones and drops some. The data hold some 44,000 clones, with around 92% observed a single time. Material for sequencing was peripheral blood. The receptors stem from a human donor in a cohort sampled during active COVID-19.

The CDR3 here is CATSIGGFMAYEQYF. The CDR3, as DNA: TGTGCCACCAGCATTGGCGGATTTATGGCCTACGAGCAGTACTTC. The chain combines TRBV15 with TRBJ2-7; D call uncertain. Germline V gene data show CDR1 as LNHNV and CDR2 as YYDKDF (reference sequence). V was trimmed by 4 bases and J by 2 bases, leaving 15 bases between them. This CDR3 has 15 amino acids. Drawing the rest from reference TRBV15 and TRBJ2-7, the complete variable domain is DAMVIQNPRYQVTQFGKPVTLSCSQTLNHNVMYWYQQKSSQAPKLLFHYYDKDFNNEADTPDNFQSRRPNTSFCFLDIRSPGLGDTAMYLCATSIGGFMAYEQYFGPGTRLTVT.

In this sample, this clone turned up once. This chain links TRBV5-4 with TRBJ2-1, with 8 nucleotides matching TRBD2. V lost 1 base, J lost 9 bases, and 6 bases stayed unmatched. CDR3 length equals 14 residues. The V gene's germline CDR1 is SGHNT and CDR2 YYREEE (reference sequence). As DNA, the CDR3 is TGTGCCAGCAGCTTGAAAGCGGGGGCGGGTGAGCAGTTCTTC. Translated, it gives CASSLKAGAGEQFF.

The chain couples TRBV30 to TRBJ1-2, with a tentative D call TRBD1 (6 bases). The germline V gene encodes CDR1 GTSNPN and CDR2 SVGIG (reference sequence). V gave up 5 bases and J gave up 7 bases, with 20 bases separating them. This CDR3 region has 14 residues. CDR3 nucleotides: TGTGCCTGGTTACGCCGAGGGGGTGAGGGTGGCTACACCTTC. Protein sequence: CAWLRRGGEGGYTF.

The chain joins TRBV7-8 to TRBJ1-6; perhaps TRBD1 as D (5 bases). CDR1 is SGHVS, CDR2 FQNEAQ, per germline. This CDR3 spans 13 amino acids. V gave up 4 bases and J gave up 7 bases, with 8 bases separating them. The CDR3 bases are TGTGCCAGCAGCTCGGGGGTCAATTCACCCCTCCACTTT. It translates to CASSSGVNSPLHF.

V usage is TRBV7-6 and J usage is TRBJ1-6, with D unresolved. This CDR3 is built from 15 residues. The germline V and J ends were trimmed by 2 bases and 13 bases, with 18 bases remaining between them. Germline V gene data show CDR1 as SGHVS and CDR2 as FNYEAQ. This CDR3 is CASSLRESFMAPLHF. The CDR3 region has the DNA TGTGCCAGCAGCTTAAGGGAGAGTTTCATGGCGCCCCTCCACTTT.

The chain joins TRBV11-1 to TRBJ2-1, with 8 bases that match TRBD1. From germline, CDR1 is SGHAT and CDR2 FQDESV (reference sequence). V gave up 5 bases and J gave up 7 bases; unmatched junction bases: 10. The CDR3 has 15 amino acids. The CDR3 spells CASSPKTGAGNEQFF. The CDR3 DNA follows: TGTGCCAGCAGCCCGAAGACAGGGGCGGGTAATGAGCAGTTCTTC.

The chain links TRBV4-3 to TRBJ2-6; TRBD1 aligns across 8 bases. Germline loops: CDR1 LGHNA, CDR2 YSLEER. Losses at the gene ends were 3 bases for V and 4 bases for J; bases not matched to a gene: 8. This CDR3 has 17 residues. DNA of the CDR3: TGCGCCAGCAGCCATGAAGGGACAGGCGGCGGGGCCAACGTCCTGACTTTC. Its translation is CASSHEGTGGGANVLTF.

This chain links TRBV6-1 with TRBJ2-5; 8 nucleotides line up with TRBD1. In germline, CDR1 is MNHNS, CDR2 SASEGT. The CDR3 covers 14 residues. The V and J ends lost 2 bases and 2 bases, in that order; junction bases with no gene match: 1. This CDR3 reads CASSEWTGQETQYF. CDR3 coding DNA: TGTGCCAGCAGTGAATGGACAGGGCAAGAGACCCAGTACTTC.

This clone was detected only once. The chain is built from TRBV6-2 or TRBV6-3 and TRBJ1-1, with 9 bases lining up with TRBD1. CDR3 length equals 15 residues. Trimming cost V 6 bases and J 0 bases; bases outside gene matches: 5. The germline gives CDR1 MNHEY, CDR2 SVGEGT. The CDR3 nucleotides are TGTGCCAGCAGCAGGGACAGGGTAATGAACACTGAAGCTTTCTTT. It translates to CASSRDRVMNTEAFF.

The V gene is TRBV6-5, the J gene TRBJ2-7; 7 bases are shared with TRBD2. This CDR3 is built from 12 residues. CDR1 MNHEY and CDR2 SVGAGI come from the germline V gene. The ends lost 7 bases at V and 3 bases at J; junction bases unmatched: 3. The CDR3 DNA reads TGTGCCAGCACCGGACTAGGCTACGAGCAGTACTTC. This gives the protein CASTGLGYEQYF.

The gene calls are TRBV4-1 and TRBJ2-1; 8 nucleotides align to TRBD1. Trimming took 0 bases from V and 7 from J; bases not matched to a gene: 5. This CDR3 is built from 15 residues. The germline CDR1 and CDR2 sequences are MGHRA and YSYEKL. The CDR3 sequence: CASSQEFGQGNEQFF. DNA of the CDR3: TGCGCCAGCAGCCAAGAGTTCGGACAGGGAAATGAGCAGTTCTTC.

This clone is a singleton in its sample. The chain combines TRBV25-1 with TRBJ1-1, with D unclear. V lost 6 bases and J lost 0, with 5 bases in between. The germline gives CDR1 MGHDK, CDR2 SYGVNS. There are 12 residues in the CDR3. CDR3 amino acids: CASRAVNTEAFF. CDR3 sequence (DNA): TGTGCCAGCAGGGCGGTGAACACTGAAGCTTTCTTT.

The gene calls are TRBV4-3 and TRBJ2-3, with a possible D match to TRBD1 (6 bases). Germline CDR1 LGHNA, CDR2 YSLEER. The length of the CDR3 is 14 residues. The ends were cut back, 0 bases at V and 5 bases at J, with 9 bases in the middle. The CDR3 sequence is CASSQDAQGDTQYF. The CDR3 DNA is TGCGCCAGCAGCCAAGATGCACAGGGAGATACGCAGTATTTT.

The chain is built from TRBV24-1 and TRBJ2-2; 7 bases line up with TRBD1. CDR1 is KGHDR, CDR2 SFDVKD, per germline. V was clipped by 11 bases and J by 0 bases; unmatched bases: 5. The CDR3 covers 14 residues. The CDR3: CAIQGEPNTGELFF. The CDR3 DNA is TGTGCCATCCAGGGGGAGCCGAACACCGGGGAGCTGTTTTTT.

The gene calls are TRBV28 and TRBJ2-4, with TRBD2 as a possible D gene (5 bases). Germline CDR1 is MDHEN and CDR2 is SYDVKM. The V end lost 5 bases, the J end lost 1 base, and 9 bases lay between the germline ends. The length of the CDR3 is 14 residues. This CDR3 is CASSTGLAKNIQYF. The CDR3 region has the DNA TGTGCCAGCAGTACCGGACTCGCCAAAAACATTCAGTACTTC.

The rearrangement links TRBV4-3 to TRBJ2-3; no definite D call. This CDR3 comprises 15 residues. The germline V gene encodes CDR1 LGHNA and CDR2 YSLEER. Trimming left V 2 bases short and J 0 bases short, with 9 bases between. The CDR3: CASSQQALSTDTQYF. The CDR3, as DNA: TGCGCCAGCAGCCAACAGGCCCTAAGCACAGATACGCAGTATTTT.

V gene TRBV4-3 combines with J gene TRBJ2-3, with D unclear. This CDR3 has 14 residues. Germline CDR1 reads LGHNA; CDR2 reads YSLEER. V gave up 0 bases and J gave up 2 bases, with 6 bases separating them. DNA for the CDR3: TGCGCCAGCAGCCAAGACAGAATCACAGATACGCAGTATTTT. Encoded protein: CASSQDRITDTQYF.

This chain joins TRBV30 and TRBJ1-5; D uncertain. Germline loops: CDR1 GTSNPN, CDR2 SVGIG (reference sequence). This CDR3 contains 14 residues. Trimming cost V 2 bases and J 7 bases, with 15 bases left between them. DNA for the CDR3: TGTGCCTGGAGTCCACGGGGAGGGCTCCAGCCCCAGCATTTT. Encoded protein: CAWSPRGGLQPQHF.

CDR3 sequence: CASNWAGASYEQFF. CDR3 nucleotide sequence: TGCGCCAGCAATTGGGCGGGAGCTAGCTATGAGCAGTTCTTC. V gene TRBV5-1 combines with J gene TRBJ2-1, with 7 positions matching TRBD2. With 6 bases clipped from V and 8 bases from J, the junction kept 11 bases outside the gene matches. Germline V gene data show CDR1 as SGHRS and CDR2 as YFSETQ. The CDR3 length is 14 residues.

This chain joins TRBV25-1 and TRBJ2-3; TRBD1 matches at 9 bases. There are 16 residues in the CDR3. Germline V lookup: CDR1 MGHDK, CDR2 SYGVNS. V lost 2 bases to trimming and J lost 1 base; unmatched junction nucleotides: 4. This chain's CDR3 is CASSELRTGGTDTQYF. CDR3 nucleotides: TGTGCCAGCAGTGAACTACGGACAGGGGGCACAGATACGCAGTATTTT.

This chain connects TRBV9 to TRBJ2-5; TRBD2 agrees at 8 bases. V dropped 4 bases and J dropped 5; count of bases not matched to a gene: 7. Germline V CDR1 and CDR2: SGDLS, YYNGEE. The CDR3 is 14 amino acids. CDR3 sequence (DNA): TGTGCCAGCAGCCCCTCGCGGGGGGCCGAGACCCAGTACTTC. It codes for CASSPSRGAETQYF. The variable domain in full, completed from reference TRBV9 and TRBJ2-5, reads DSGVTQTPKHLITATGQRVTLRCSPRSGDLSVYWYQQSLDQGLQFLIQYYNGEERAKGNILERFSAQQFPDLHSELNLSSLELGDSALYFCASSPSRGAETQYFGPGTRLLVL.

There are a few counts of this clone. V is TRBV7-9 and J is TRBJ1-3; D is uncertain. Trimming cost V 3 bases and J 8 bases, with 8 bases left between them. Germline CDR1 is SEHNR and CDR2 is FQNEAQ (reference sequence). The CDR3 is 12 amino acids. Here the CDR3 reads CASSFSGDTIYF. Here the CDR3 DNA reads TGTGCCAGCAGCTTTAGCGGTGACACCATATATTTT.

The J gene is TRBJ2-2, the V gene TRBV5-1, with 7 bases matching TRBD2. V trimming: 0 bases; J trimming: 2 bases; junction bases outside the gene matches: 4. The CDR3 is 16 residues long. Germline V lookup: CDR1 SGHRS, CDR2 YFSETQ. DNA of the CDR3: TGCGCCAGCAGCTTGGCCACTAGCGTAAACACCGGGGAGCTGTTTTTT. Protein sequence: CASSLATSVNTGELFF. The full variable domain, completed using reference TRBV5-1 and TRBJ2-2, is KAGVTQTPRYLIKTRGQQVTLSCSPISGHRSVSWYQQTPGQGLQFLFEYFSETQRNKGNFPGRFSGRQFSNSRSEMNVSTLELGDSALYLCASSLATSVNTGELFFGEGSRLTVL.

V usage is TRBV4-2 and J usage is TRBJ1-4; D is possibly TRBD1 (6 bases). V was shortened by 1 base and J by 7 bases, with 16 bases between the two germline ends. Per germline, CDR1 LGHNA and CDR2 YNFKEQ. The CDR3 contains 16 residues. The CDR3 bases are TGTGCCAGCAGCCAAGTACAGGGATCCGTTGCTGAAAAACTGTTTTTT. Residues: CASSQVQGSVAEKLFF.

About this clone itself: Other DNA sequences in the sample encode the same CDR3. V usage is TRBV27 and J usage is TRBJ2-3; D ambiguous. CDR1 is MNHEY, CDR2 SMNVEV, per germline (reference sequence). The CDR3 totals 11 residues. The V and J ends lost 2 bases and 6 bases respectively, with 3 bases between them. CDR3 region: CASSLRDTQYF. The CDR3 DNA reads as TGTGCCAGCAGTTTACGGGATACGCAGTATTTT.

In DNA, the CDR3 is TGTGCCTGGAGCCAGGGAAGGAAAGCCCAGCCCCAGCATTTT. Translation gives CAWSQGRKAQPQHF. V and J are TRBV30 and TRBJ1-5, with D possibly matching TRBD1 (5 bases). Trimming took off 3 bases at V and 7 bases at J, with 16 bases between the two ends. The CDR3 is 14 amino acids. The V gene's germline CDR1 is GTSNPN and CDR2 SVGIG (reference sequence).

The chain combines TRBV21-1 with TRBJ1-2; the table calls TRBD1, which could not be checked here. TRBV21-1 is flagged as a pseudogene. There are 15 residues in the CDR3. The CDR3 DNA sequence: TGTGCCAGCAGCTCCTCCGACAGGGGCTGTGGTGGCTACACCTTC. Its protein is CASSSSDRGCGGYTF.